Below are 23 T cell receptor beta chains sequenced from a single sample in a study of CD8+ T cells in alopecia areata. The treatment denotes: oral pan-JAK inhibitor, 5-10 mg twice daily. RNA, once extracted, was reverse transcribed into cDNA for use as the sequencing template. Using immunoSEQ multiplex PCR, the repertoire was profiled, and TCRdb retains in-frame clones only, with some absent. Among roughly 200,000 clones listed, roughly 50% were seen once. The sample consisted of CD8+ T cells sorted from blood, taken at week 24, from a patient treated with tofacitinib. These receptors were collected from a human donor with alopecia areata.

The V and J genes are TRBV7-9 and TRBJ1-4; no clear D gene. Germline V lookup: CDR1 SEHNR, CDR2 FQNEAQ (reference sequence). Between the trimmed V and J ends, which lost 3 bases and 1 base, there was a span of 12 bases. The CDR3 has 16 residues. The CDR3 is CASSLSGSGTNEKLFF. CDR3 sequence (DNA): TGTGCCAGCAGCTTGTCCGGTAGTGGAACTAATGAAAAACTGTTTTTT. The whole variable domain, remainder taken from reference TRBV7-9 and TRBJ1-4, is DTGVSQNPRHKITKRGQNVTFRCDPISEHNRLYWYRQTLGQGPEFLTYFQNEAQLEKSRLLSDRFSAERPKGSFSTLEIQRTEQGDSAMYLCASSLSGSGTNEKLFFGSGTQLSVL.

The J gene is TRBJ1-2, the V gene TRBV10-3, with D possibly being TRBD1 (5 bases). The V gene's germline CDR1 is ENHRY and CDR2 SYGVKD. The germline V and J ends were trimmed by 2 bases and 2 bases, with 12 bases remaining between them. The length of the CDR3 is 15 residues. CDR3 residues: CAISEARGLNYGYTF. Here the CDR3 DNA reads TGTGCCATCAGTGAGGCGAGGGGACTGAACTATGGCTACACCTTC.

The chain employs TRBV7-8 and TRBJ2-5; 7 bases line up with TRBD2. The ends lost 1 base at V and 0 bases at J; junction bases unmatched: 11. Germline lookup yields CDR1 SGHVS and CDR2 FQNEAQ. The CDR3 length is 18 residues. CDR3 nucleotide sequence: TGTGCCAGCAGCTTAGAATGGGCTAGCGGAGACTACCAAGAGACCCAGTACTTC. It codes for CASSLEWASGDYQETQYF.

The chain is built from TRBV30 and TRBJ2-7, with D perhaps TRBD1 or TRBD2 (5 bases each). Trimming removed 4 bases at V and 7 bases at J, with 17 bases between. CDR3 length: 13 amino acids. Germline V lookup: CDR1 GTSNPN, CDR2 SVGIG (reference sequence). CDR3 sequence (DNA): TGTGCCTGGAATCGTGGGGGTTCGGGAGAGCAGTACTTC. It is translated as CAWNRGGSGEQYF.

The chain carries TRBV4-3 and TRBJ2-2; D uncertain. The germline CDR1 and CDR2 sequences are LGHNA and YSLEER. The V end lost 2 bases, the J end lost 6 bases, and 16 bases lay between the germline ends. The CDR3 is 16 residues long. In DNA form, the CDR3 reads TGCGCCAGCAGCCAAACCAGGCTTGGGGTTGCCGGGGAGCTGTTTTTT. Its translation: CASSQTRLGVAGELFF.

The chain employs TRBV29-1 and TRBJ1-2, with 7 bases that match TRBD1. CDR1 is SQVTM and CDR2 is ANQGSEA in the germline V gene. V shed 5 bases, J shed 4 bases, and the junction held 10 bases outside the gene matches. The CDR3 runs 14 residues. CDR3 amino acids: CSVLGDRILYGYTF. The CDR3 nucleotides are TGCAGCGTTCTTGGGGACAGAATTCTCTATGGCTACACCTTC.

The V and J genes are TRBV30 and TRBJ2-4; D remains unclear. The CDR3 sequence is 14 residues long. Trimming took off 1 base at V and 1 base at J, with 8 bases between the two ends. Germline CDR1 reads GTSNPN; CDR2 reads SVGIG (reference sequence). CDR3 nucleotides: TGTGCCTGGAGTGACCCTCTGGCCAAAAACATTCAGTACTTC. It yields the protein CAWSDPLAKNIQYF.

CDR3 region: CASSQDVRLTEAFF. CDR3 DNA sequence: TGCGCCAGCAGCCAAGATGTACGGCTAACTGAAGCTTTCTTT. V usage is TRBV4-3 and J usage is TRBJ1-1; D gene uncertain. Trimming shortened V by 0 bases and J by 5 bases, and 10 bases separated the two germline ends. Per germline, CDR1 LGHNA and CDR2 YSLEER. The CDR3 covers 14 residues.

The chain combines TRBV14 with TRBJ2-1; D remains unclear. The CDR3 length is 12 residues. With 1 base removed from V and 15 bases from J, the gap between germline ends came to 13 bases. Germline V gene data show CDR1 as SGHDN and CDR2 as FVKESK. DNA of the CDR3: TGTGCCAGCAGCCAAGTTGACTCATCCTCGTTCTTC. This translates into CASSQVDSSSFF.

This clone turned up a few times. This chain uses TRBV29-1 with TRBJ2-1; D unresolved. Trimming stripped 0 bases from V and 5 bases from J, with 17 bases between. CDR1 is SQVTM, CDR2 ANQGSEA, per germline. The CDR3 runs 16 residues. CDR3 loop: CSVEDPEGHADNEQFF. CDR3 in DNA: TGCAGCGTTGAAGATCCTGAAGGGCATGCCGACAATGAGCAGTTCTTC.

CDR3 in amino acids: CAWESGAEAFF. CDR3 in DNA: TGTGCCTGGGAGTCCGGGGCTGAAGCTTTCTTT. The rearrangement joins TRBV30 to TRBJ1-1; no firm D call. Trimming pared 5 bases from V and 6 bases from J, leaving 10 bases between. Germline loops: CDR1 GTSNPN, CDR2 SVGIG (reference sequence). The CDR3 runs to 11 residues.

The rearrangement links TRBV13 to TRBJ1-2, with TRBD1 matching over 7 bases. The CDR3 covers 12 residues. The V gene's germline CDR1 is PRHDT and CDR2 FYEKMQ (reference sequence). The V and J ends lost 6 bases and 6 bases, in that order; junction bases with no gene match: 4. As DNA, the CDR3 is TGTGCCAGCAGTATCGGGACAGATGGCTACACCTTC. Encoded protein: CASSIGTDGYTF.

Worth noting for this clone: In the same sample, other DNA sequences code for this CDR3. V is TRBV4-3 and J is TRBJ2-7, with D perhaps TRBD1 (6 bases). CDR1 is LGHNA, CDR2 YSLEER, per germline. The V end lost 0 bases, the J end lost 4 bases, and 13 bases lay between the germline ends. This CDR3 region has 15 residues. In DNA form, the CDR3 reads TGCGCCAGCAGCCAAGACAGGGGAGCGACTTACGAGCAGTACTTC. Protein sequence: CASSQDRGATYEQYF.

Only a few counts were recorded for this clone. V gene TRBV14 combines with J gene TRBJ2-2; D call uncertain. V was pared by 4 bases and J by 4 bases, with 10 bases between. CDR1 SGHDN and CDR2 FVKESK come from the germline V gene. The CDR3 covers 14 residues. This CDR3 is CASSRKRPTGELFF. The CDR3 nucleotides read TGTGCCAGCAGCCGTAAGCGTCCCACCGGGGAGCTGTTTTTT.

This clone was seen more than once but under ten times. The chain uses TRBV7-9 and TRBJ2-7; TRBD2 agrees at 12 bases. This CDR3 comprises 15 residues. The ends lost 5 bases at V and 4 bases at J; junction bases unmatched: 6. Germline V gene sequence: CDR1 SEHNR, CDR2 FQNEAQ (reference sequence). The CDR3 loop is CASSARGLAGYEQYF. CDR3 nucleotides: TGTGCCAGCAGCGCGCGGGGACTAGCGGGTTACGAGCAGTACTTC.

The V and J genes are TRBV29-1 and TRBJ2-6, with D uncertain. CDR3 length: 14 residues. CDR1 SQVTM and CDR2 ANQGSEA come from the germline V gene. Trimming removed 0 bases at V and 0 bases at J, with 3 bases between. CDR3 nucleotides: TGCAGCGTTGAAGACGACTCTGGGGCCAACGTCCTGACTTTC. Protein sequence: CSVEDDSGANVLTF.

The V gene is TRBV4-3, the J gene TRBJ2-7; D is undetermined. CDR3 length: 13 residues. V was cut by 0 bases and J by 6 bases, with 9 bases left in between. CDR1 LGHNA and CDR2 YSLEER come from the germline V gene. This CDR3 reads CASSQDRQVEQYF. Here the CDR3 DNA reads TGCGCCAGCAGCCAAGATAGGCAGGTCGAGCAGTACTTC.

The V and J genes are TRBV11-2 and TRBJ2-7, with unresolved D. The CDR3 sequence is 15 residues long. Germline assignment: CDR1 SGHAT and CDR2 FQNNGV. V dropped 5 bases and J dropped 3 bases, with 17 bases sitting between them. As DNA, the CDR3 is TGTGCCAGCAGCACCCCGGACGGAATAAACTACGAGCAGTACTTC. The encoded protein is CASSTPDGINYEQYF.

The chain combines TRBV15 with TRBJ1-6, with a weak D call TRBD1 (5 bases). Trimming removed 4 bases from V and 10 bases from J, with 26 bases in between. The CDR3 length is 18 residues. The germline CDR1 and CDR2 sequences are LNHNV and YYDKDF (reference sequence). In nucleotides, the CDR3 is TGTGCCACCAGCACCGGGGCCCTAAGGGGCGGGGTAGAGTCACCCCTCCACTTT. Protein product: CATSTGALRGGVESPLHF.

This clone was seen more than once but under ten times. V is TRBV4-3 and J is TRBJ2-7; D is unclear. CDR3 length: 13 residues. CDR1 and CDR2 (germline): LGHNA, YSLEER. V gave up 1 base and J gave up 6 bases, with 10 bases separating them. CDR3 coding DNA: TGCGCCAGCAGCCAAGCTGTGTTGGGCGAGCAGTACTTC. Its protein is CASSQAVLGEQYF.

The chain is built from TRBV5-6 and TRBJ1-2; D might be TRBD1 (6 bases). CDR3 size: 14 residues. Trimming left V 3 bases short and J 4 bases short, with 13 bases between. Germline V gene data show CDR1 as SGHDT and CDR2 as YYEEEE. The CDR3 DNA follows: TGTGCCAGCAGCTCGAGACAGGACGTCTATGGCTACACCTTC. It is translated as CASSSRQDVYGYTF.

The chain links TRBV6-1 to TRBJ2-7; 9 positions agree with TRBD2. Germline lookup yields CDR1 MNHNS and CDR2 SASEGT. V trimming: 4 bases; J trimming: 2 bases; junction bases outside the gene matches: 3. This CDR3 is built from 14 residues. CDR3 loop: CASSGASGTYEQYF. CDR3 sequence (DNA): TGTGCCAGCAGTGGAGCTAGCGGGACCTACGAGCAGTACTTC.

This chain connects TRBV30 to TRBJ1-2, with D possibly matching TRBD1 (6 bases). This CDR3 spans 12 amino acids. Germline V gene data show CDR1 as GTSNPN and CDR2 as SVGIG (reference sequence). V was pared by 2 bases and J by 2 bases, with 6 bases between. CDR3 protein: CAWSTGNYGYTF. In DNA, the CDR3 is TGTGCCTGGAGTACAGGGAACTATGGCTACACCTTC.